The 8 T cell receptor beta chains given below trace back to one sample, sequenced in a study of blood T cell repertoires in COVID-19. Data came from immunoSEQ multiplex PCR; TCRdb stores just in-frame clones and leaves some out. The sample carries 160,000 or so clones, roughly 80% recorded once. The source material was PBMCs or T cells enriched from blood (not recorded which). The receptors stem from a woman aged 50 to 60 who had recovered from COVID-19.

This clone has only one observation. This chain joins TRBV28 and TRBJ2-7, with D uncertain. The CDR3 totals 14 residues. The germline V gene encodes CDR1 MDHEN and CDR2 SYDVKM. V was trimmed by 2 bases and J by 6 bases, leaving 14 bases between them. The CDR3 coding sequence is TGTGCCAGCAGTTTACTCCCTCGGGTCGCCGAGCAGTACTTC. It is translated as CASSLLPRVAEQYF. Based on the CDR3 plus reference TRBV28 and TRBJ2-7, the full variable domain is DVKVTQSSRYLVKRTGEKVFLECVQDMDHENMFWYRQDPGLGLRLIYFSYDVKMKEKGDIPEGYSVSREKKERFSLILESASTNQTSMYLCASSLLPRVAEQYFGPGTRLTVT.

The V and J genes are TRBV4-2 and TRBJ2-7, with 9 bases lining up with TRBD1. The germline V gene has CDR1 LGHNA and CDR2 YNFKEQ. V shed 6 bases and J 3 bases; nucleotides not matched to a gene: 6. The CDR3 is made up of 14 amino acids. CDR3 loop: CASRRTGESYEQYF. The CDR3 DNA reads as TGTGCCAGCAGACGGACAGGGGAAAGCTACGAGCAGTACTTC.

This clone was seen a few times. The chain carries TRBV19 and TRBJ1-1, with 9 nucleotides matching TRBD1. CDR1 is LNHDA, CDR2 SQIVND, per germline (reference sequence). The CDR3 runs to 16 residues. With 4 bases clipped from V and 0 bases from J, the junction kept 6 bases outside the gene matches. The CDR3: CASSRGTGSMNTEAFF. The DNA for the CDR3 is TGTGCCAGTAGTAGAGGGACAGGGTCCATGAACACTGAAGCTTTCTTT.

This clone has only one observation. The germline gene is not matched at one end of the junction; a read error may be the cause. This rearrangement joins TRBV5-1 to TRBJ2-3, with TRBD2 matching 10 bases. CDR3 length: 15 residues. The germline V gene has CDR1 SGHRS and CDR2 YFSETQ. The CDR3 is CATSGGVQRGDTQYF. In nucleotides, the CDR3 is TGCGCCACCAGCGGGGGGGTCCAAAGGGGCGATACGCAGTATTTT.

The chain couples TRBV6-2 or TRBV6-3 to TRBJ2-7; possible D gene TRBD1, 5 bases. The germline V gene has CDR1 MNHEY and CDR2 SVGEGT. Trimming shortened V by 4 bases and J by 6 bases, and 10 bases separated the two germline ends. The CDR3 length is 12 residues. The CDR3 DNA follows: TGTGCCAGCAGTTTCCAGGGTGCCGAGCAGTACTTC. Translated, it gives CASSFQGAEQYF.

Many counts were recorded for this clone. The V and J genes are TRBV28 and TRBJ1-2; TRBD1 aligns across 8 bases. V trimming: 5 bases; J trimming: 8 bases; junction bases outside the gene matches: 13. The germline V gene encodes CDR1 MDHEN and CDR2 SYDVKM. The CDR3 has 15 amino acids. CDR3 DNA: TGTGCCAGCAGTCTAGGGGGGTCAGGGGGCGACGGCTACACCTTC. It encodes CASSLGGSGGDGYTF.

J is TRBJ1-4 and V is TRBV18; maybe TRBD1 (5 bases). This CDR3 comprises 15 residues. The germline V gene has CDR1 KGHSH and CDR2 LQKENI. The V gene lost 1 base and the J gene lost 5 bases, with 11 bases spanning the gap. The CDR3, as DNA: TGTGCCAGCTCACCACAGGCAGGGCCGAATGAAAAACTGTTTTTT. Its protein is CASSPQAGPNEKLFF.

As to this clone: Other DNA sequences in this sample translate to the same CDR3. The chain joins TRBV19 to TRBJ1-6; 7 nucleotides match TRBD1. The CDR3 runs 13 residues. With V trimmed by 9 bases and J by 5 bases, 4 bases remained unmatched. In germline, CDR1 is LNHDA, CDR2 SQIVND (reference sequence). CDR3 amino acids: CASRDSNNSPLHF. Written as DNA, the CDR3 is TGTGCCAGCCGGGACAGCAATAATTCACCCCTCCACTTT.